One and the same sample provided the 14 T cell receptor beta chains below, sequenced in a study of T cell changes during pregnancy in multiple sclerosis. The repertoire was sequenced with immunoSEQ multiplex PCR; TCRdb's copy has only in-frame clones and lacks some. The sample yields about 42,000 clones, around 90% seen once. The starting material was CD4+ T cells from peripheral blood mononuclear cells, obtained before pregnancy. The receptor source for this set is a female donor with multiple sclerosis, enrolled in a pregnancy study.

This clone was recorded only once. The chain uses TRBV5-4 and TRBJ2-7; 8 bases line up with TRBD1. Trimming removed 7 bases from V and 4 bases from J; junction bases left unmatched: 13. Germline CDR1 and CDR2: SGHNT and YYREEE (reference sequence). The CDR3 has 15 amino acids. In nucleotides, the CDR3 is TGTGCCAGCTCGACAGGGGCGTCACAACTTTACGAGCAGTACTTC. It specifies CASSTGASQLYEQYF.

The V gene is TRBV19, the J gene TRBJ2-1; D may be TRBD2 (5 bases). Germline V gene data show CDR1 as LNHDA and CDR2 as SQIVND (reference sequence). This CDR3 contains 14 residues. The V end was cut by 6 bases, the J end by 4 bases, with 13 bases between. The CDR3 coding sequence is TGTGCCAGTAGCCCCCCGGGATTATACAATGAGCAGTTCTTC. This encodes CASSPPGLYNEQFF.

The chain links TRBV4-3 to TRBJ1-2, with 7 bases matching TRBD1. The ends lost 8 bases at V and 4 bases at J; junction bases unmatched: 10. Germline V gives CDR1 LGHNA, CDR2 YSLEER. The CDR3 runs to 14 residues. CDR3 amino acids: CASGQVLGGYGYTF. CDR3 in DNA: TGCGCCAGCGGACAGGTCCTGGGAGGCTATGGCTACACCTTC.

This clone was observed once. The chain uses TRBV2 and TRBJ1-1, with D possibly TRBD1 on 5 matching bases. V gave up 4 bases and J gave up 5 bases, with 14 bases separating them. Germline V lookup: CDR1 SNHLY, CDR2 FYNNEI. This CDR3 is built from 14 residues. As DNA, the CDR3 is TGTGCCAGCAGTGGCTCTAGGGGAAGAACTGAAGCTTTCTTT. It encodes CASSGSRGRTEAFF.

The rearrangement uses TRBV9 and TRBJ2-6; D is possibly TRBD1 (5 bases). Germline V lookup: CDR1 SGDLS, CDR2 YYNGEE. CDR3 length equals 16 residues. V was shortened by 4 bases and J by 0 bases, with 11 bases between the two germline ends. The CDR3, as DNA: TGTGCCAGCAGCCGACGTCAGGGCTCTGGGGCCAACGTCCTGACTTTC. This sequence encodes CASSRRQGSGANVLTF.

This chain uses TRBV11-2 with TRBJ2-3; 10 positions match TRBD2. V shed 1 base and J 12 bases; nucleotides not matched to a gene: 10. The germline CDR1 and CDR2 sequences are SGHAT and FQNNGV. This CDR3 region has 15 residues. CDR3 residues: CASSLAPASGGLQYF. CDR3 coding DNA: TGTGCCAGCAGCTTAGCCCCGGCTAGCGGGGGTTTACAGTATTTT.

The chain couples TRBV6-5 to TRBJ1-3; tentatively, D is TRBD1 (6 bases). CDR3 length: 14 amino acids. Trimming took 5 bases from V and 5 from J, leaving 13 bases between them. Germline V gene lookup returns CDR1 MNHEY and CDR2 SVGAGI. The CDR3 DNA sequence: TGTGCCAGCAGTCCCGCGGGGGCCCGAAACACCATATATTTT. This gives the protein CASSPAGARNTIYF.

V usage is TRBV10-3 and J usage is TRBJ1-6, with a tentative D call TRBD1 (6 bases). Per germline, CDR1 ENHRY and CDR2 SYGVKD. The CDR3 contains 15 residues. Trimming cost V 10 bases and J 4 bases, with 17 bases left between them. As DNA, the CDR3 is TGTGCCACCCGGGAGGGGGTTATATATAATTCACCCCTCCACTTT. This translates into CATREGVIYNSPLHF.

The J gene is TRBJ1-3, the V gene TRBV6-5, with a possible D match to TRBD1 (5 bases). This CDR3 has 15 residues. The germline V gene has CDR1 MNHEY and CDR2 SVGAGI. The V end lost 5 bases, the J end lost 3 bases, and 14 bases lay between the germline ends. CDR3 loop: CASSISRGLGNTIYF. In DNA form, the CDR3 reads TGTGCCAGCAGTATAAGTAGGGGACTTGGAAACACCATATATTTT.

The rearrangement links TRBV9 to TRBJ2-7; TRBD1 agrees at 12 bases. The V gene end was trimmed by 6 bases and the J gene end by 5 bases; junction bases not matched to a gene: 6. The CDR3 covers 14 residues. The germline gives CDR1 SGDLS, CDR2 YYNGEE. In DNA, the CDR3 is TGTGCCAGCACTAAGGGACAGGGGGCGCACGAGCAGTACTTC. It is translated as CASTKGQGAHEQYF.

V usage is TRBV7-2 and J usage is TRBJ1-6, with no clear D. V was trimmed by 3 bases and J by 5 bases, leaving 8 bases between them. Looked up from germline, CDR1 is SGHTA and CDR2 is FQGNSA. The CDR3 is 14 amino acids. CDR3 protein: CASSLGSNNSPLHF. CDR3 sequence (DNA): TGTGCCAGCAGCTTGGGGAGCAATAATTCACCCCTCCACTTT.

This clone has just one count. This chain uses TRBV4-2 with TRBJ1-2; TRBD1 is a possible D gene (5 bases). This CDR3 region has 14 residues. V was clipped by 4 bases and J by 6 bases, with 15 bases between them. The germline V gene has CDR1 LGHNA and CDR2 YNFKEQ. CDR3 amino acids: CASSPQGTWDGYTF. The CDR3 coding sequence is TGTGCCAGCAGCCCTCAGGGAACTTGGGATGGCTACACCTTC.

The CDR3, as DNA: TGTGCCAGCAGAGTACAGGGGGAGGACTATGGCTACACCTTC. This encodes CASRVQGEDYGYTF. V gene TRBV28 combines with J gene TRBJ1-2, with TRBD1 identical over 8 bases. CDR3 length: 14 amino acids. From germline, CDR1 is MDHEN and CDR2 SYDVKM. The trim removed 6 bases at V and 3 bases at J, leaving 6 bases unmatched.

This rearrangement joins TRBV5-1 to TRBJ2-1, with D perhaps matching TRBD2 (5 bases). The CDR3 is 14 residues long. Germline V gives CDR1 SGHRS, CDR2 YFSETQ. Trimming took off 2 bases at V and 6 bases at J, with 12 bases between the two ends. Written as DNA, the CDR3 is TGCGCCAGCAGCTTAGAGCTAGCCCTCAATGAGCAGTTCTTC. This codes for CASSLELALNEQFF.